The sequence of this TCR beta chain was determined in a study of neoadjuvant anti-PD-1 for oral cavity cancer. Whole-study findings and limits: Pretreatment Treg/Th17 ratio correlated inversely with post-treatment tumor clonality.

These newly diagnosed stage II-IVA oral cavity squamous cell carcinoma patients had no prior systemic or radiation treatment. This clone was counted only a few times. Its antigen remains unidentified. Only in-frame clones appear in the TCRdb table, and some are missing; sequencing was by immunoSEQ multiplex PCR. Of around 6,900 clones in the sample, about 70% were seen once. This CDR3 is built from 14 residues. V trimming: 1 base; J trimming: 1 base; junction bases outside the gene matches: 0. CDR1 and CDR2 from the germline V gene are SEHNR and FQNEAQ (reference sequence). The sequencing used PBMCs, collected before nivolumab (anti-PD-1) treatment. This clonotype originated in a person between 35 and 79 years old with oral cavity squamous cell carcinoma. The genes are TRBV7-9 and TRBJ1-1, with TRBD1 matching 7 bases. The CDR3 sequence: CASSLEGANTEAFF. In DNA, the CDR3 is TGTGCCAGCAGCTTAGAGGGGGCGAACACTGAAGCTTTCTTT.